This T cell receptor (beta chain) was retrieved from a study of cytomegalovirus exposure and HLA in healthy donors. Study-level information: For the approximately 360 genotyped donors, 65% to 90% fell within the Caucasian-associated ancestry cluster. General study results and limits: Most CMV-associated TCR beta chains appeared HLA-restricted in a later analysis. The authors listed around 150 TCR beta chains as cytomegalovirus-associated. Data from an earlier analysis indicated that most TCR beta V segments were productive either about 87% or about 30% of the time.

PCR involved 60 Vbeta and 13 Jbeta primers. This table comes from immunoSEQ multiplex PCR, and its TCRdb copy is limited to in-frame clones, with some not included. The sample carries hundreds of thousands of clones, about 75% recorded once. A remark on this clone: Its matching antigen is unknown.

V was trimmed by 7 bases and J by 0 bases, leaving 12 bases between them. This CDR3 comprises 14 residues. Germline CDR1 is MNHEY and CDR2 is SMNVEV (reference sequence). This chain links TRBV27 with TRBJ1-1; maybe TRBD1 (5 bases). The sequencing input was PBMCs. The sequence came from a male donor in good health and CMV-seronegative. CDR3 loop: CASTPRGMNTEAFF. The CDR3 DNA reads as TGTGCCAGCACCCCTAGGGGAATGAACACTGAAGCTTTCTTT.